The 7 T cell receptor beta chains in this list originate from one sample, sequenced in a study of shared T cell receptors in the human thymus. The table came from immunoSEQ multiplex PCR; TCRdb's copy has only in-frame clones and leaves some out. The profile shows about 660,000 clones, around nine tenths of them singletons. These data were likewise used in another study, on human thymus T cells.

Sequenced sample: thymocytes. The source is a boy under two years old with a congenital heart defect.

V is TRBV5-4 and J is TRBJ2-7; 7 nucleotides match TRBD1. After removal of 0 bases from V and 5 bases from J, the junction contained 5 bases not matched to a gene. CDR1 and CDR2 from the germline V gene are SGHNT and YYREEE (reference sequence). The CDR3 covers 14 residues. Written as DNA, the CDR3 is TGTGCCAGCAGCTTGGAGGGGGCGCAGGACGAGCAGTACTTC. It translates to CASSLEGAQDEQYF.

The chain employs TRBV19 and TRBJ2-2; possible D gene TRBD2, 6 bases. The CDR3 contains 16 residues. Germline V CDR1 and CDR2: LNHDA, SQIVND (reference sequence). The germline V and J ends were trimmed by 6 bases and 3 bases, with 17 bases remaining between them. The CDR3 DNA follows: TGTGCCAGTAGCACCCTCGCGGGAAGGGACACCGGGGAGCTGTTTTTT. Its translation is CASSTLAGRDTGELFF.

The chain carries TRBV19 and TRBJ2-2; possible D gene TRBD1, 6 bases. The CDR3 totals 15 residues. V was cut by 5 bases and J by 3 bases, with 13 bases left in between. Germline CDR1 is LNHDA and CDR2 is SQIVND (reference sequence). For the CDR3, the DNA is TGTGCCAGTAGTGAGGTCCAGGGGTACACCGGGGAGCTGTTTTTT. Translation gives CASSEVQGYTGELFF.

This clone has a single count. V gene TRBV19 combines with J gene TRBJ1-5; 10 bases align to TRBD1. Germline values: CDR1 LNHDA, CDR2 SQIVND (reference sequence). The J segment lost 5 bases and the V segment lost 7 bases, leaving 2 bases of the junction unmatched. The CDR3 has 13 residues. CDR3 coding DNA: TGTGCCAGTACCGGGACAGGGGATCAGCCCCAGCATTTT. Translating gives CASTGTGDQPQHF.

CDR3 DNA: TGTGCCAGCAGCCCTGGGGGGACTAGCGGGTACAATGAGCAGTTCTTC. This gives the protein CASSPGGTSGYNEQFF. The chain has TRBV4-2 and TRBJ2-1; TRBD2 matches 12 bases. Germline trimming cut 4 bases from V and 4 bases from J; bases unmatched to any gene: 5. CDR3 length: 16 amino acids. Germline loops: CDR1 LGHNA, CDR2 YNFKEQ.

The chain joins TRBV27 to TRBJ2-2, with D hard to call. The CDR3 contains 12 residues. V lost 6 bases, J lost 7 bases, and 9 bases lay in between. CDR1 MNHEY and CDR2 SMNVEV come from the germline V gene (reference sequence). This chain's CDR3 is CASSLRNGELFF. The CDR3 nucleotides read TGTGCCAGCAGCCTACGTAACGGGGAGCTGTTTTTT.

CDR3 nucleotides: TGTGCCAGTAGTATGGGCGGCGGGGTTTACGAGCAGTACTTC. Translated: CASSMGGGVYEQYF. V gene TRBV19 combines with J gene TRBJ2-7; perhaps TRBD2 as D (6 bases). The length of the CDR3 is 14 residues. In germline, CDR1 is LNHDA, CDR2 SQIVND (reference sequence). V lost 3 bases to trimming and J lost 4 bases, with 13 bases between them.